This T cell receptor beta chain was documented in a study of blood T cell repertoires in COVID-19. Study information: The United States, Italy and Spain provided the acute and convalescent COVID-19 samples.

V dropped 0 bases and J dropped 7 bases, with 14 bases sitting between them. Germline V CDR1 and CDR2: SGHRS, YFSETQ. This CDR3 region has 15 residues. Per the study methods: Using reference gene primer amplification, nucleated cell counts were estimated. Repertoires were generated with immunoSEQ multiplex PCR, while TCRdb's copy carries only in-frame clones and drops some. That table is the source of V, J and clone size, and D and trimming were worked out from the DNA. The sample lists about 93,000 clones; around four fifths were seen once. The source of this sequence is a human donor in a cohort sampled during active COVID-19. This sequence joins TRBV5-1 and TRBJ2-1; the D gene is possibly TRBD1 (5 bases). Sequenced: peripheral blood. The CDR3 sequence: CASSLDRPSGNEQFF. The CDR3 DNA is TGCGCCAGCAGCTTGGACAGGCCCTCAGGGAATGAGCAGTTCTTC.